This T cell receptor (beta chain) is from a study of CD8 T cells in ankylosing spondylitis. This clonotype has at least ten counts. The antigen remains unidentified. Researchers built TCR beta libraries using quantitative 5'-RACE with molecular barcodes. Each CDR3 protein is one row after TCRdb ran MiXCR on the 5' RACE reads. The sample yields 450,000 to 550,000 distinct CDR3 sequences, approximately 5.3% seen once. V dropped 3 bases and J dropped 8 bases, with 18 bases sitting between them. Germline lookup yields CDR1 SGHKS and CDR2 YYEKEE (reference sequence). The CDR3 length is 15 residues. Study-wide findings and caveats: Disease-linked clones were reportedly significantly enriched in matched ankylosing spondylitis synovial fluid. Previously reported in reactive arthritis synovial fluid and blood were some of the motif variants. Ankylosing spondylitis blood appeared to carry a characteristic TCR beta motif of roughly 8 highly homologous variants.

The rearrangement joins TRBV5-5 to TRBJ2-1; D is tentatively TRBD1 or TRBD2 (5 bases each). The TCR originated in a male donor with ankylosing spondylitis. The source material was blood, either unsorted or a sorted T cell fraction (not recorded which). The CDR3 here is CASSSNGTPLDEQFF. The CDR3 nucleotides are TGTGCCAGCAGCTCGAACGGGACCCCGTTGGATGAGCAGTTCTTC.